A selection of T cell receptor beta chains follows, all from one sample in a study of CD8 T cells in ankylosing spondylitis. Using its own MiXCR run on the 5' RACE reads, TCRdb lists one record per CDR3 protein. This sample has 250,000 or so distinct CDR3 sequences, with approximately 10% found just once. The sequenced material came from blood, either unsorted or a sorted T cell fraction (not recorded which). Receptors originate from a male donor with ankylosing spondylitis or in good health (not recorded which). Each CDR3 is given with its conserved first and last residue. D genes are given only for firm matches. Clone size is not always given. Where it is, it says once, few, many or a class for expanded clones.

v_call: TRBV20-1; j_call: TRBJ2-5; clone_size: many; d_call: NA; cdr3_nt: TGCAGTGCTAGAGATTACGGTCTGCAAGAGACCCAGTACTTC; cdr3_aa: CSARDYGLQETQYF
v_call: TRBV9; j_call: TRBJ2-1; clone_size: many; d_call: NA; cdr3_nt: TGTGCCAGCAGTTGGAACAATGAGCAGTTCTTC; cdr3_aa: CASSWNNEQFF
v_call: TRBV6-5; j_call: TRBJ2-5; clone_size: many; d_call: NA; cdr3_nt: TGTGCCAGCAGTTACTCGAGTGGAGGGGAGACCCAGTACTTC; cdr3_aa: CASSYSSGGETQYF
v_call: TRBV20-1; j_call: TRBJ1-6; clone_size: many; d_call: TRBD1; cdr3_nt: TGCAGTGCTAGTCCGGACAGGGGAAATTCACCCCTCCACTTT; cdr3_aa: CSASPDRGNSPLHF
v_call: TRBV6-2/TRBV6-3; j_call: TRBJ2-3; clone_size: many; d_call: NA; cdr3_nt: TGTGCCAGCAGTCCGGACCCCACAGATACGCAGTATTTT; cdr3_aa: CASSPDPTDTQYF
v_call: TRBV19; j_call: TRBJ1-5; clone_size: many; d_call: NA; cdr3_nt: TGTGCCAGTAGTACCATCGACATCCCCCGCCAGCATTTT; cdr3_aa: CASSTIDIPRQHF
v_call: TRBV5-1; j_call: TRBJ1-1; clone_size: NA; d_call: NA; cdr3_nt: TGCGCCAGCACCCAGGATAGGGTCGAAGCTTTCTTT; cdr3_aa: CASTQDRVEAFF
v_call: TRBV6-1; j_call: TRBJ1-2; clone_size: many; d_call: NA; cdr3_nt: TGTGCCAGCAGTCCTGCCCTTCTCGGGTCTCCCTATGGCTACACCTTC; cdr3_aa: CASSPALLGSPYGYTF
v_call: TRBV7-2; j_call: TRBJ1-1; clone_size: many; d_call: NA; cdr3_nt: TGTGCCAGCAGCACGATAGGACGCACCACTGAAGCTTTCTTT; cdr3_aa: CASSTIGRTTEAFF
v_call: TRBV6-5; j_call: TRBJ2-1; clone_size: many; d_call: TRBD2; cdr3_nt: TGTGCCAGCAGTTCCCTAGCGGCGAATGAGCAGTTCTTC; cdr3_aa: CASSSLAANEQFF
v_call: TRBV6-1; j_call: TRBJ2-7; clone_size: many; d_call: NA; cdr3_nt: TGTGCCAGCAGTACCGGGCGACGTTACGAGCAGTACTTC; cdr3_aa: CASSTGRRYEQYF
v_call: TRBV5-1; j_call: TRBJ1-1; clone_size: many; d_call: TRBD1; cdr3_nt: TGCGCCAGCAGCTCAAAGACAGGGGGTACTGAAGCTTTCTTT; cdr3_aa: CASSSKTGGTEAFF
v_call: TRBV20-1; j_call: TRBJ2-2; clone_size: many; d_call: TRBD2; cdr3_nt: TGCAGTGCTAGAGGGGTGGGGTTTAGCGGGAGCTCCTCGGGCACCGGGGAGCTGTTTTTT; cdr3_aa: CSARGVGFSGSSSGTGELFF
v_call: TRBV10-1; j_call: TRBJ2-1; clone_size: few; d_call: TRBD2; cdr3_nt: TGCGCCAGCAGCCAAAGGACTAGCGGGCTTTATGAGCAGTTCTTC; cdr3_aa: CASSQRTSGLYEQFF
v_call: TRBV10-1; j_call: TRBJ1-6; clone_size: NA; d_call: TRBD1; cdr3_nt: TGCGCCAGCAGGCCCCGACAGGGCGGAAATTCACCCCTCCACTTT; cdr3_aa: CASRPRQGGNSPLHF
v_call: TRBV12-3/TRBV12-4; j_call: TRBJ2-5; clone_size: many; d_call: NA; cdr3_nt: TGTGCCAGCAGCATCCTTAAAGGAGAGACCCAGTACTTC; cdr3_aa: CASSILKGETQYF
v_call: TRBV6-1; j_call: TRBJ2-7; clone_size: many; d_call: NA; cdr3_nt: TGTGCCAGCAGTGATGATAGCGGAACCTACGAGCAGTACTTC; cdr3_aa: CASSDDSGTYEQYF
v_call: TRBV29-1; j_call: TRBJ2-5; clone_size: few; d_call: NA; cdr3_nt: TGCAGCGCGGGCGTCCAAGAGACCCAGTACTTC; cdr3_aa: CSAGVQETQYF
v_call: TRBV6-5; j_call: TRBJ1-5; clone_size: few; d_call: NA; cdr3_nt: TGTGCCAGCAGTTACTCGGAGGGATCTCAGCCCCAGCATTTT; cdr3_aa: CASSYSEGSQPQHF
v_call: TRBV5-1; j_call: TRBJ2-5; clone_size: many; d_call: TRBD1; cdr3_nt: TGCGCCAGCAGCCGAGGGACAGGGAGAGAGACCCAGTACTTC; cdr3_aa: CASSRGTGRETQYF
v_call: TRBV20-1; j_call: TRBJ2-7; clone_size: many; d_call: TRBD2; cdr3_nt: TGCAGTGCTAGGCGGGGGGGCCTCTACGAGCAGTACTTC; cdr3_aa: CSARRGGLYEQYF
v_call: TRBV20-1; j_call: TRBJ1-6; clone_size: many; d_call: TRBD1; cdr3_nt: TGCAGTGCTAGCCGGGACAGGGATAATTTACCCCTCCACTTT; cdr3_aa: CSASRDRDNLPLHF
v_call: TRBV10-3; j_call: TRBJ2-1; clone_size: many; d_call: TRBD2; cdr3_nt: TGTGCCTCAACGACTAGCGGGGGTCCCTACAATGAGCAGTTCTTC; cdr3_aa: CASTTSGGPYNEQFF
v_call: TRBV7-6; j_call: TRBJ2-3; clone_size: NA; d_call: NA; cdr3_nt: TGTGCCAGCAGCTATGCGGGGAGCACAGATACGCAGTATTTT; cdr3_aa: CASSYAGSTDTQYF
v_call: TRBV12-3/TRBV12-4; j_call: TRBJ1-1; clone_size: NA; d_call: NA; cdr3_nt: TGTGCCAGCAGTTTAGGGTCCGGACACGGTGAAGCTTTCTTT; cdr3_aa: CASSLGSGHGEAFF
v_call: TRBV5-1; j_call: TRBJ1-4; clone_size: many; d_call: TRBD1; cdr3_nt: TGCGCCAGCAGCTCCGGTCGACAGGGAACTAATGAAAAACTGTTTTTT; cdr3_aa: CASSSGRQGTNEKLFF
v_call: TRBV3-1; j_call: TRBJ1-1; clone_size: many; d_call: NA; cdr3_nt: TGTGCCAGCAGCTTAAACACAGGAACACAAGGAGCTTTCTTT; cdr3_aa: CASSLNTGTQGAFF
v_call: TRBV6-1; j_call: TRBJ1-5; clone_size: few; d_call: NA; cdr3_nt: TGTGCCAGCAGTGAAGCCGGAGGGACCCGCAATCAGCCCCAGCATTTT; cdr3_aa: CASSEAGGTRNQPQHF
v_call: TRBV6-5; j_call: TRBJ2-2; clone_size: many; d_call: NA; cdr3_nt: TGTGCCAGCAGTTACTCGAACAGGGACACCGGGGAGCTGTTTTTT; cdr3_aa: CASSYSNRDTGELFF
v_call: TRBV5-5; j_call: TRBJ2-1; clone_size: many; d_call: NA; cdr3_nt: TGTGCCAGCAGCTCGACCCCTTACAATGAGCAGTTCTTC; cdr3_aa: CASSSTPYNEQFF
v_call: TRBV10-3; j_call: TRBJ1-5; clone_size: many; d_call: NA; cdr3_nt: TGTGCCATCAGTGCGGTCAGAACCAGCAATCAGCCCCAGCATTTT; cdr3_aa: CAISAVRTSNQPQHF
v_call: TRBV7-2; j_call: TRBJ2-4; clone_size: many; d_call: TRBD2; cdr3_nt: TGTGCCAGCAGCTTAGGGGGTCTAGCGGGGAACAAAAACATTCAGTACTTC; cdr3_aa: CASSLGGLAGNKNIQYF
v_call: TRBV6-5; j_call: TRBJ2-7; clone_size: NA; d_call: TRBD1; cdr3_nt: TGTGCCAGCAGTTACGGGACAGGCTTTAGCTCCTACGAGCAGTACTTC; cdr3_aa: CASSYGTGFSSYEQYF
v_call: TRBV20-1; j_call: TRBJ1-1; clone_size: many; d_call: TRBD1; cdr3_nt: TGCAGTGCTAGACAGGGGGGTGGGAGCACTGAAGCTTTCTTT; cdr3_aa: CSARQGGGSTEAFF
v_call: TRBV3-1; j_call: TRBJ2-7; clone_size: few; d_call: TRBD2; cdr3_nt: TGTGCCAGCAGCCCCCGTCTAGCGGGAGTCGCTGAGCAGTACTTC; cdr3_aa: CASSPRLAGVAEQYF
v_call: TRBV12-3/TRBV12-4; j_call: TRBJ2-3; clone_size: many; d_call: NA; cdr3_nt: TGTGCCAGCAGTTCCCAGTTATCAGATACGCAGTATTTT; cdr3_aa: CASSSQLSDTQYF
v_call: TRBV5-1; j_call: TRBJ2-5; clone_size: many; d_call: TRBD1; cdr3_nt: TGCGCCAGTCAGGGGGACACAGAGACCCAGTACTTC; cdr3_aa: CASQGDTETQYF
v_call: TRBV9; j_call: TRBJ2-2; clone_size: many; d_call: NA; cdr3_nt: TGTGCCAGCAGTGGCCCGACGGGAATCGGGGAGCTGTTTTTT; cdr3_aa: CASSGPTGIGELFF
v_call: TRBV7-2; j_call: TRBJ2-1; clone_size: many; d_call: NA; cdr3_nt: TGTGCCAGCGGGCGTGCGGGGGCGAACAATGAGCAGTTCTTC; cdr3_aa: CASGRAGANNEQFF
v_call: TRBV7-2; j_call: TRBJ1-1; clone_size: NA; d_call: NA; cdr3_nt: TGTGCCAGCAGCAGCCTGGGAGGGCGCGGCACTGAAGCTTTCTTT; cdr3_aa: CASSSLGGRGTEAFF
v_call: TRBV6-4; j_call: TRBJ2-3; clone_size: NA; d_call: NA; cdr3_nt: TGTGCCAGCAGTGACTCCTCTGAGGGGGGGGGCACAGATACGCAGTATTTT; cdr3_aa: CASSDSSEGGGTDTQYF
v_call: TRBV20-1; j_call: TRBJ2-1; clone_size: many; d_call: NA; cdr3_nt: TGCAGTGCTAGAGATGAGGACAATGAGCAGTTCTTC; cdr3_aa: CSARDEDNEQFF
v_call: TRBV20-1; j_call: TRBJ1-6; clone_size: many; d_call: NA; cdr3_nt: TGCAGTGCTAGAGAGGGATATAATTCACCCCTCCACTTT; cdr3_aa: CSAREGYNSPLHF
v_call: TRBV7-2; j_call: TRBJ2-1; clone_size: many; d_call: TRBD2; cdr3_nt: TGTGCCAGCAGCTCACTAGCGGGGGGGAGGAGTGAGCAGTTCTTC; cdr3_aa: CASSSLAGGRSEQFF
v_call: TRBV4-2; j_call: TRBJ2-7; clone_size: many; d_call: NA; cdr3_nt: TGTGCCAGCAGCCAAACGGGACTCGCCTACGAGCAGTACTTC; cdr3_aa: CASSQTGLAYEQYF
v_call: TRBV5-1; j_call: TRBJ1-1; clone_size: NA; d_call: NA; cdr3_nt: TGCGCCAGCAGCTCCGAGGCCTCGGCTGAAGCTTTCTTT; cdr3_aa: CASSSEASAEAFF
v_call: TRBV20-1; j_call: TRBJ1-4; clone_size: many; d_call: NA; cdr3_nt: TGCAGTGCCAGAAACATCGAAAAACTGTTTTTT; cdr3_aa: CSARNIEKLFF